This T cell receptor beta chain was sequenced in a study of T cells in Graves' hyperthyroidism and ophthalmopathy. Across the study: Peripheral blood collection took place at initial diagnosis, before any treatment.

What was amplified from RNA transcripts were TCR beta CDR3 regions. Initially, a first-round RT-PCR of the TCR CDR3 employed the HTBI primer set. A single record per CDR3 protein comes from TCRdb applying MiXCR to the multiplex PCR reads. The data hold around 690,000 distinct CDR3 sequences, with about a fifth observed a single time. Study-wide findings and caveats: The blood repertoire included most of the expanded thyroid clonotypes above 0.001.

This clonotype was recorded a few times. The antigen is unknown. Thyroid ultrasound, orbital computed tomography, clinical symptoms, and serum thyroxine and TRAb underpinned diagnoses. The PBMCs studied were ones that came from around 10 ml fresh peripheral blood. The length of the CDR3 is 11 residues. Germline V gives CDR1 MNHNS, CDR2 SASEGT. The V gene lost 5 bases and the J gene lost 4 bases, with 5 bases spanning the gap. Sequencing input: blood. This clonotype originated in a man in his thirties or forties with Graves' ophthalmopathy. The chain joins TRBV6-1 to TRBJ1-1; D remains unclear. This CDR3 reads CASSMFTEAFF. CDR3 DNA sequence: TGTGCCAGCAGTATGTTCACTGAAGCTTTCTTT.